Following are 16 T cell receptor beta chains from one sample sequenced in a study of cytomegalovirus exposure and HLA in healthy donors. Researchers ran the PCR with 60 Vbeta and 13 Jbeta primers. Assay: immunoSEQ multiplex PCR; the TCRdb copy retains only in-frame clones and omits some. Seen here are some 95,000 clones, roughly 77% observed once, and the top ten hold 7.3%. The sample consisted of PBMCs. These receptors were collected from a man aged 25-45 years in good health and CMV-seronegative.

This chain joins TRBV5-1 and TRBJ2-7; 8 nucleotides line up with TRBD1. Germline lookup yields CDR1 SGHRS and CDR2 YFSETQ. J lost 3 bases, V lost 0 bases, and 2 bases had no gene match. The CDR3 totals 14 residues. The CDR3 reads CASSLGQGYYEQYF. DNA of the CDR3: TGCGCCAGCAGCTTGGGACAGGGGTACTACGAGCAGTACTTC.

The chain uses TRBV7-9 and TRBJ2-7, with D possibly being TRBD1 (6 bases). Trimming removed 5 bases from V and 4 bases from J, with 15 bases in between. The CDR3 is 14 residues long. Germline V gene data show CDR1 as SEHNR and CDR2 as FQNEAQ (reference sequence). CDR3 nucleotides: TGTGCCAGCAGCCAACGGACAGCGACTTACGAGCAGTACTTC. It yields the protein CASSQRTATYEQYF.

The chain links TRBV4-2 to TRBJ1-1; no firm D call. The CDR3 sequence is 12 residues long. Between the trimmed V and J ends, which lost 4 bases and 5 bases, there was a span of 8 bases. Germline CDR1 and CDR2: LGHNA and YNFKEQ. The CDR3 here is CASSRRGTEAFF. The DNA of the CDR3 is TGTGCCAGCAGCCGTAGAGGGACTGAAGCTTTCTTT.

The J gene is TRBJ1-1, the V gene TRBV6-6; TRBD1 agrees at 10 bases. Germline V gene lookup returns CDR1 MNHNY and CDR2 SVGAGI (reference sequence). This CDR3 has 15 amino acids. V shed 7 bases and J 3 bases; nucleotides not matched to a gene: 8. CDR3 sequence reads: CASTPGQGKDTEAFF. The CDR3 DNA follows: TGTGCCAGCACCCCGGGACAGGGGAAGGACACTGAAGCTTTCTTT.

The V call is TRBV5-1, the J call TRBJ1-1, with 7 positions matching TRBD1. This CDR3 has 14 residues. Germline V gene data show CDR1 as SGHRS and CDR2 as YFSETQ. The ends lost 3 bases at V and 2 bases at J; junction bases unmatched: 4. The CDR3, as DNA: TGCGCCAGCAGCTGGGGACAGACTAACACTGAAGCTTTCTTT. Translating gives CASSWGQTNTEAFF.

The CDR3 protein is CASSQESGVNTEAFF. The CDR3 nucleotides read TGCGCCAGCAGCCAAGAATCCGGGGTGAACACTGAAGCTTTCTTT. V gene TRBV4-1 combines with J gene TRBJ1-1; D is undetermined. The CDR3 is 15 residues long. V was pared by 0 bases and J by 0 bases, with 8 bases between. Germline CDR1 is MGHRA and CDR2 is YSYEKL.

This chain connects TRBV5-6 to TRBJ2-2, with 7 bases identical to TRBD1. Germline CDR1 is SGHDT and CDR2 is YYEEEE. CDR3 length equals 15 residues. J gave up 2 bases and V 4 bases, and 5 bases lay outside the gene matches. In DNA, the CDR3 is TGTGCCAGCAGCCGAGGGACAGACAACACCGGGGAGCTGTTTTTT. Translation: CASSRGTDNTGELFF.

This clone was seen a single time. The rearrangement links TRBV28 to TRBJ2-4; TRBD1 matches at 8 bases. This CDR3 contains 15 residues. The J segment lost 6 bases and the V segment lost 6 bases, leaving 10 bases of the junction unmatched. CDR1 MDHEN and CDR2 SYDVKM come from the germline V gene. The CDR3 sequence is CASSRRLTGANIQYF. The CDR3 DNA sequence: TGTGCCAGCAGCCGCCGACTGACAGGGGCAAACATTCAGTACTTC.

V and J are TRBV6-1 and TRBJ2-7; 9 positions match TRBD1. The CDR3 runs to 14 residues. Unmatched junction bases numbered 9, after V lost 6 bases and J lost 6 bases. CDR1 and CDR2 from the germline V gene are MNHNS and SASEGT. The CDR3 sequence: CASRPGQGTLEQYF. The CDR3 nucleotides are TGTGCCAGCAGGCCGGGACAGGGAACCCTCGAGCAGTACTTC.

V usage is TRBV7-9 and J usage is TRBJ1-4; 7 bases align to TRBD1. Germline loops: CDR1 SEHNR, CDR2 FQNEAQ (reference sequence). The CDR3 is made up of 13 amino acids. The J segment lost 5 bases and the V segment lost 9 bases, leaving 6 bases of the junction unmatched. The CDR3 DNA follows: TGTGCCAGTGGGGACAGCAAAAATGAAAAACTGTTTTTT. It specifies CASGDSKNEKLFF.

The chain uses TRBV5-4 and TRBJ2-1; possibly TRBD2 for D (5 bases). With 7 bases removed from V and 9 bases from J, the gap between germline ends came to 14 bases. The CDR3 loop spans 12 amino acids. The V gene's germline CDR1 is SGHNT and CDR2 YYREEE (reference sequence). Written as DNA, the CDR3 is TGTGCCAGCTCACCTAGCCCCGGTGAGCAGTTCTTC. Translating it yields CASSPSPGEQFF. The variable domain in full, completed from reference TRBV5-4 and TRBJ2-1, reads ETGVTQSPTHLIKTRGQQVTLRCSSQSGHNTVSWYQQALGQGPQFIFQYYREEENGRGNFPPRFSGLQFPNYSSELNVNALELDDSALYLCASSPSPGEQFFGPGTRLTVL.

CDR3 coding DNA: TGTGCCAGTAGTACCCAGGGAGGGCAGCCCCAGCATTTT. Its protein product is CASSTQGGQPQHF. The chain joins TRBV19 to TRBJ1-5; D is possibly TRBD1 (5 bases). Germline V gene lookup returns CDR1 LNHDA and CDR2 SQIVND (reference sequence). Trimming shortened V by 4 bases and J by 7 bases, and 11 bases separated the two germline ends. The CDR3 consists of 13 residues.

The chain uses TRBV6-4 and TRBJ1-1; 9 nucleotides line up with TRBD1. J lost 0 bases, V lost 3 bases, and 2 bases had no gene match. Germline values: CDR1 MRHNA, CDR2 SNTAGT. The CDR3 loop spans 15 amino acids. The CDR3, as DNA: TGTGCCAGCAGTGAACAGGGGGCCATGAACACTGAAGCTTTCTTT. It translates to CASSEQGAMNTEAFF.

This sequence joins TRBV20-1 and TRBJ2-3; D is uncertain. CDR3 length equals 11 residues. CDR1 and CDR2 (germline): DFQATT, SNEGSKA (reference sequence). V dropped 5 bases and J dropped 6 bases, with 9 bases sitting between them. CDR3 DNA sequence: TGCAGTGCTGGCTTGGCCGATACGCAGTATTTT. As protein: CSAGLADTQYF.

V and J are TRBV2 and TRBJ2-5; D is possibly TRBD2 (7 bases). CDR3 size: 15 residues. V shed 2 bases and J shed 1 base, with 11 bases lying between them. Germline V lookup: CDR1 SNHLY, CDR2 FYNNEI. Here the CDR3 DNA reads TGTGCCAGCAGTGAATGGGGGGGCCCCCAAGAGACCCAGTACTTC. Protein product: CASSEWGGPQETQYF.

This chain connects TRBV28 to TRBJ1-5; D ambiguous. The germline gives CDR1 MDHEN, CDR2 SYDVKM. V was clipped by 7 bases and J by 3 bases, with 13 bases between them. The CDR3 has 14 amino acids. The CDR3 region is CASTLSGSNQPQHF. CDR3 nucleotides: TGTGCCAGCACCTTGTCGGGTTCCAATCAGCCCCAGCATTTT.